The 25 T cell receptor beta chains reported below all come from one sample, sequenced in a study of T cell repertoires in cytomegalovirus infection. Antigens for these TCRs are unknown. TCRdb processed the reads anew with MiXCR; each CDR3 protein has one entry. Here the sample spans roughly 45,000 distinct CDR3 sequences, 20% to 25% being singletons. Sequenced input: PBMCs, sequenced either directly or after in vitro stimulation (not recorded which). These receptors were obtained from a human donor in good health (CMV status not recorded). Some clones in this sample may be carry-over from other donors' samples.

This clonotype was picked up many times. The chain links TRBV7-2 to TRBJ2-1; 13 nucleotides line up with TRBD2. CDR1 SGHTA and CDR2 FQGNSA come from the germline V gene. This CDR3 region has 15 residues. The junction had 9 bases not matched to a gene; V was cut back by 7 bases and J by 9 bases. The CDR3 here is CASTRTSGSLGEQFF. CDR3 sequence (DNA): TGTGCCAGCACCCGGACTAGCGGGAGCCTAGGTGAGCAGTTCTTC.

The rearrangement links TRBV12-5 to TRBJ2-7; D not resolved. The V gene lost 9 bases and the J gene lost 4 bases, with 13 bases spanning the gap. Germline V gene lookup returns CDR1 LGHNT and CDR2 FRNRAP. The CDR3 extends over 12 amino acids. This CDR3 is CASSPLGYEQYF. The CDR3 nucleotides read TGTGCTAGCTCCCCATTGGGGTACGAGCAGTACTTC. The variable domain in full, with the rest retrieved from reference TRBV12-5 and TRBJ2-7, is DARVTQTPRHKVTEMGQEVTMRCQPILGHNTVFWYRQTMMQGLELLAYFRNRAPLDDSGMPKDRFSAEMPDATLATLKIQPSEPRDSAVYFCASSPLGYEQYFGPGTRLTVT.

The table lists this clonotype with a few counts. The chain employs TRBV6-1 and TRBJ2-7; tentative D call: TRBD2 (5 bases). Between the trimmed V and J ends, which lost 2 bases and 1 base, there was a span of 9 bases. Germline values: CDR1 MNHNS, CDR2 SASEGT. The CDR3 has 14 amino acids. In DNA, the CDR3 is TGTGCCAGCAGTGAAATCGGGGTTTCCTACGAGCAGTACTTC. Translating it yields CASSEIGVSYEQYF.

The chain is built from TRBV5-5 and TRBJ2-7, with D possibly TRBD1 on 6 matching bases. The germline V gene encodes CDR1 SGHKS and CDR2 YYEKEE (reference sequence). CDR3 length equals 15 residues. Trimming took off 4 bases at V and 3 bases at J, with 17 bases between the two ends. DNA of the CDR3: TGTGCCAGCAGCCTCAGGGGAGTCTCCGGCTACGAGCAGTACTTC. Translated, it gives CASSLRGVSGYEQYF.

A single count supports this clonotype. The genes are TRBV20-1 and TRBJ1-5; D remains unclear. Germline CDR1 DFQATT, CDR2 SNEGSKA (reference sequence). The CDR3 covers 12 residues. V was cut by 6 bases and J by 7 bases, with 13 bases left in between. CDR3 nucleotide sequence: TGCAGTGCCACCGGACGTGCCCAGCCCCAGCATTTT. It is translated as CSATGRAQPQHF.

The CDR3 region is CASSQDEAGNYEQYF. For the CDR3, the DNA is TGCGCCAGCAGCCAAGATGAGGCAGGGAACTACGAGCAGTACTTC. The chain links TRBV4-3 to TRBJ2-7; D is perhaps TRBD1 (5 bases). Germline lookup yields CDR1 LGHNA and CDR2 YSLEER. The ends were cut back, 0 bases at V and 3 bases at J, with 12 bases in the middle. The CDR3 sequence is 15 residues long.

This chain connects TRBV5-5 to TRBJ1-2; weak D call: TRBD1 (6 bases). The ends were cut back, 3 bases at V and 0 bases at J, with 12 bases in the middle. Germline loops: CDR1 SGHKS, CDR2 YYEKEE (reference sequence). The CDR3 contains 15 residues. CDR3 nucleotides: TGTGCCAGCAGCTATTGGGGGCAGGCTAACTATGGCTACACCTTC. Amino acids: CASSYWGQANYGYTF.

This clonotype was detected ten times or more. This sequence joins TRBV4-1 and TRBJ2-1; tentatively, D is TRBD1 (5 bases). The germline CDR1 and CDR2 sequences are MGHRA and YSYEKL. V lost 4 bases and J lost 8, with 15 bases in between. CDR3 length equals 14 residues. For the CDR3, the DNA is TGCGCCAGCAGCCCAGGGTCTGGGGCACATGAGCAGTTCTTC. Its protein is CASSPGSGAHEQFF.

Concerning this clonotype itself: This may be a read error: a much more frequent sequence differs by one nucleotide. The final CDR3 position lacks the conserved phenylalanine or tryptophan, pointing to a likely read error. The J gene is TRBJ2-1, the V gene TRBV7-8, with D perhaps TRBD2 (5 bases). V was cut by 5 bases and J by 7 bases, with 15 bases left in between. CDR3 length: 14 amino acids. CDR1 SGHVS and CDR2 FQNEAQ come from the germline V gene. CDR3 nucleotide sequence: TGTGCCAGCAGCCCGGGAACCTGGCGGAATGAGCAGTTCTAC. Translation: CASSPGTWRNEQFY.

This CDR3 reads CASSAQGTGSDEQFF. In DNA, the CDR3 is TGTGCCAGCAGCGCCCAGGGGACAGGGTCCGATGAGCAGTTCTTC. This sequence joins TRBV9 and TRBJ2-1; 9 bases are shared with TRBD1. V was pared by 3 bases and J by 8 bases, with 9 bases of the junction left unmatched. The CDR3 consists of 15 residues. Germline V CDR1 and CDR2: SGDLS, YYNGEE.

The genes are TRBV19 and TRBJ2-1, with 12 nucleotides matching TRBD2. This CDR3 contains 20 residues. From germline, CDR1 is LNHDA and CDR2 SQIVND (reference sequence). With 5 bases clipped from V and 0 bases from J, the junction kept 14 bases outside the gene matches. CDR3 DNA: TGTGCCAGTAGTTTCAAACGGGCACTAGCGGGAGGCCCCTCCTACAATGAGCAGTTCTTC. Protein product: CASSFKRALAGGPSYNEQFF.

The sample holds many counts of this clonotype. The rearrangement links TRBV6-1 to TRBJ2-5; no reliable D call. The V end lost 6 bases, the J end lost 5 bases, and 16 bases lay between the germline ends. Looked up from germline, CDR1 is MNHNS and CDR2 is SASEGT. The CDR3 has 14 amino acids. In DNA form, the CDR3 reads TGTGCCAGCAGCCTTTTGGCTGCCCGGGAGACCCAGTACTTC. This encodes CASSLLAARETQYF.

This clonotype has a handful of counts. The V gene is TRBV19, the J gene TRBJ1-3; D call uncertain. Trimming took 3 bases from V and 2 from J, leaving 11 bases between them. The CDR3 is 15 amino acids. The germline CDR1 and CDR2 sequences are LNHDA and SQIVND (reference sequence). CDR3 DNA: TGTGCCAGTAGTATCGGGAGCGGCACTGGAAACACCATATATTTT. Amino acid sequence: CASSIGSGTGNTIYF.

On this clonotype itself: A junction boundary mismatches the germline segment, possibly from a read error. The CDR3 spells CASSYPPGLDTGELYF. Here the CDR3 DNA reads TGTGCCAGCAGCTACCCCCCCGGTTTGGACACCGGGGAGCTGTATTTC. This chain uses TRBV7-6 with TRBJ2-3; D is perhaps TRBD1 or TRBD2 (5 bases each). The CDR3 sequence is 16 residues long. Germline CDR1 reads SGHVS; CDR2 reads FNYEAQ.

This chain links TRBV27 with TRBJ1-5; no clear D gene. From germline, CDR1 is MNHEY and CDR2 SMNVEV (reference sequence). The CDR3 sequence is 14 residues long. V dropped 9 bases and J dropped 2 bases, with 14 bases sitting between them. The CDR3 reads CASTRSYGNQPQHF. CDR3 DNA sequence: TGTGCCAGTACCCGGAGTTATGGCAATCAGCCCCAGCATTTT.

This clonotype was seen repeatedly, ten times or more. This chain links TRBV7-2 with TRBJ2-3, with 11 bases fitting TRBD2. With 5 bases clipped from V and 10 bases from J, the junction kept 2 bases outside the gene matches. Germline CDR1 SGHTA, CDR2 FQGNSA. The CDR3 contains 12 residues. CDR3 loop: CASSVLAGAQYF. The CDR3 DNA follows: TGTGCCAGCAGCGTACTAGCGGGGGCGCAGTATTTT.

The chain carries TRBV24-1 and TRBJ1-5; D not resolved. Trimming stripped 12 bases from V and 0 bases from J, with 26 bases between. This CDR3 is built from 18 residues. Germline CDR1 KGHDR, CDR2 SFDVKD. The CDR3, as DNA: TGTGCCTCCCAAGGGATACCGGGCTGCTTTTATAGCAATCAGCCCCAGCATTTT. It codes for CASQGIPGCFYSNQPQHF.

The chain is built from TRBV4-2 and TRBJ1-2, with 9 bases lining up with TRBD1. The length of the CDR3 is 15 residues. Germline CDR1 LGHNA, CDR2 YNFKEQ. V lost 6 bases and J lost 4; bases outside the gene matches: 9. CDR3 in DNA: TGTGCCAGCAGTTTGGCCGGGACAGGGACCTATGGCTACACCTTC. Encoded protein: CASSLAGTGTYGYTF.

This clonotype is termed medium-sized. The chain is built from TRBV18 and TRBJ2-7, with a weak D call TRBD2 (5 bases). Per the germline V gene, CDR1 is KGHSH and CDR2 is LQKENI. The V end was cut by 3 bases, the J end by 0 bases, with 6 bases between. The CDR3 contains 13 residues. CDR3 bases: TGTGCCAGCTCACCGGGGAGCTCCTACGAGCAGTACTTC. Its protein is CASSPGSSYEQYF. Drawing the rest from reference TRBV18 and TRBJ2-7, the complete variable domain is NAGVMQNPRHLVRRRGQEARLRCSPMKGHSHVYWYRQLPEEGLKFMVYLQKENIIDESGMPKERFSAEFPKEGPSILRIQQVVRGDSAAYFCASSPGSSYEQYFGPGTRLTVT.

Many counts were recorded for this clonotype. This sequence joins TRBV20-1 and TRBJ2-1; D is ambiguous. V was cut by 6 bases and J by 1 base, with 10 bases left in between. Germline V gene data show CDR1 as DFQATT and CDR2 as SNEGSKA (reference sequence). The CDR3 has 13 amino acids. This chain's CDR3 is CSASAPSYNEQFF. CDR3 nucleotides: TGCAGTGCCTCGGCCCCTTCCTACAATGAGCAGTTCTTC.

At least ten counts were recorded for this clonotype. The rearrangement joins TRBV11-2 to TRBJ2-7, with TRBD2 as a possible D gene (5 bases). Germline CDR1 and CDR2: SGHAT and FQNNGV. The CDR3 spans 14 residues. Trimming shortened V by 4 bases and J by 2 bases, and 12 bases separated the two germline ends. The CDR3 region has the DNA TGTGCCAGCAGCTCGGTACGACTACCCTACGAGCAGTACTTC. Amino acids: CASSSVRLPYEQYF.

V gene TRBV12-3 or TRBV12-4 combines with J gene TRBJ2-3, with TRBD1 identical over 9 bases. The trim removed 6 bases at V and 7 bases at J, leaving 8 bases unmatched. The CDR3 contains 14 residues. DNA of the CDR3: TGTGCCAGCAGCCCGGACAGGGGCCGGAATACGCAGTATTTT. As protein: CASSPDRGRNTQYF.

The rearrangement joins TRBV3-1 to TRBJ2-5; TRBD2 is a possible D gene (5 bases). This CDR3 contains 13 residues. V lost 9 bases to trimming and J lost 5 bases, with 16 bases between them. CDR1 LGHDT and CDR2 YNNKEL come from the germline V gene (reference sequence). As DNA, the CDR3 is TGTGCCAGTACGAGCGGTCCCCAGGAGACCCAGTACTTC. Its protein is CASTSGPQETQYF.

The genes are TRBV20-1 and TRBJ2-3; no clear D gene. V lost 2 bases, J lost 6 bases, and 6 bases lay in between. The CDR3 consists of 11 residues. CDR1 DFQATT and CDR2 SNEGSKA come from the germline V gene (reference sequence). The CDR3 coding sequence is TGCAGTGCTAGACGGGCGGATACGCAGTATTTT. Amino acids: CSARRADTQYF.

The chain links TRBV5-4 to TRBJ2-3; 7 bases line up with TRBD2. J was trimmed by 5 bases and V by 2 bases; bases with no gene match: 8. The CDR3 consists of 15 residues. Germline V lookup: CDR1 SGHNT, CDR2 YYREEE (reference sequence). The CDR3 bases are TGTGCCAGCAGCTTATCGGGACTATTAATAGATACGCAGTATTTT. Translation: CASSLSGLLIDTQYF. Based on the CDR3 plus reference TRBV5-4 and TRBJ2-3, the full variable domain is ETGVTQSPTHLIKTRGQQVTLRCSSQSGHNTVSWYQQALGQGPQFIFQYYREEENGRGNFPPRFSGLQFPNYSSELNVNALELDDSALYLCASSLSGLLIDTQYFGPGTRLTVL.